The T cell receptor (beta chain) under discussion was sequenced for a study of regulatory T cells in long-lasting Graves disease (dated by TCRdb to about 2021). General notes on the study: In the newly diagnosed Graves' disease group, patients had been taking antithyroid drugs for less than 3 months. This study used TCR sequencing and RNA sequencing of peripheral blood to compare persistent Graves' disease patients against newly diagnosed Graves' disease patients. The study was registered as a clinical trial and conducted in China. A total of roughly 33 samples were covered by TCR sequencing, comprising some 13 persistent and around 20 newly diagnosed Graves' disease patients. Overall study results and their limits: Sequencing and analysis were restricted to the TCR beta chain. Lower TCR Shannon entropy and fewer highly expanded clones were observed in persistent Graves' disease patients than in newly diagnosed patients, which suggested clonal expansion. A larger number of public clonotypes was shared among persistent patients (around 2,700) than among newly diagnosed patients (roughly 930). The small sample size was acknowledged by the authors as a limitation that may reduce accuracy. Because the primary lesion, thyroid tissue, could not be accessed, the study looked at peripheral blood alone.

A single count supports this clonotype. Its antigen is unknown. No base-level quality is on record; no much larger clone is a single base apart. One read alone provides weak support. Libraries were built with multiplex PCR. TCRdb names Illumina HiSeq 4000 as the instrument used. CDR3 regions were amplified by Arm-PCR with iRepertoire HTBI primers to construct TCR beta libraries. Gel purification was performed on PCR products prior to sequencing. For the original study's pipeline: Across samples, 55 to 80 TRBV and 14 TRBJ segments were identified and used for gene usage analysis of CDR3 amino acid clonotypes. Filtered high-quality paired reads were merged into contigs using COPE and FqMerger. Contigs were aligned with BLAST to IMGT TRBV, TRBD and TRBJ reference genes, and CDR3 was defined per IMGT. Any clonotype with a frequency above 0.1% was counted as a highly expanded clone. Shannon entropy was used to measure repertoire diversity, and the Gini coefficient was used to measure V-J evenness. A clonotype was considered public if more than one individual shared it. TCRdb redid the processing of the public reads, applying fastp at Q25 and MiXCR, and retained in-frame beta chains. Rows are unified per CDR3 protein, each entry keeping the most common DNA and genes. What appears here as the V and J calls and clone size reflects TCRdb's work, not the paper's. For this sample there are 350,000 to 450,000 distinct CDR3 sequences; approximately 16% appear just once. The ten top clones hold roughly 30% of the sample.

The intended sense of this specimen's time point label: newly diagnosed GD, antithyroid drugs for less than 3 months. RNA was extracted from PBMCs in TRIzol for both TCR sequencing and RNA sequencing. Graves' disease was diagnosed according to American Thyroid Association guidelines. Patients for the study were recruited at an endocrinology department in Xi'an, China. From each patient, nine milliliters of peripheral blood was collected into an EDTA anticoagulant tube. Ficoll Paque Plus density gradient separation was used to isolate PBMCs, and no additional T cell sorting was done. An Agilent 2100 Bioanalyzer and agarose gel were used to check RNA quality, and a NanoDrop 2000 was used to measure RNA concentration. The same data also contributed to another study, on T cells in Graves' hyperthyroidism and ophthalmopathy. The second study also describes: Stable Graves' hyperthyroidism was defined as the absence of progression to ophthalmopathy over 18 months of follow-up. Hyperthyroidism patients were aged 18 to 65 years and newly diagnosed, with disease duration of less than 2 months. Patients with uncontrolled infections, other autoimmune diseases, pregnancy or lactation were excluded. Clinical symptoms, serum thyroxine and TRAb, thyroid ultrasound, and orbital computed tomography formed the basis for the diagnoses. A first-round RT-PCR of the TCR CDR3 used the HTBI primer set with the Qiagen OneStep RT-PCR kit. Blood samples also contained most of the expanded thyroid clonotypes (frequency above 0.001), which suggests that blood repertoires may reflect thyroid immune responses. Ophthalmopathy was separated from stable hyperthyroidism by a 13 V-J signature model, with over 85% sensitivity and 81% to 83% specificity obtained in cross-validation and 80%/75% obtained in testing. During validation, the model predicted progression to ophthalmopathy a median of about 5.9 months ahead of onset, with roughly 65% sensitivity and about 72% specificity. To identify distinguishing TCR V-J signatures, a discovery cohort of about 100 patients was used, comprising under 45 with Graves' ophthalmopathy and 55 to 65 with stable Graves' hyperthyroidism. Prospective prediction of ophthalmopathy was tested in an independent validation cohort consisting of fewer than 20 hyperthyroidism patients and some 15 patients who later progressed to ophthalmopathy. The 95 to 100 discovery patients were randomly divided into training and test sets at a 7:3 ratio. In addition, the study compared T-cell repertoires in thyroid tissue and in blood from roughly 6 Graves' hyperthyroidism patients. Following sampling, methimazole starting at 30 mg daily was given to hyperthyroidism patients, and high-dose intravenous methylprednisolone was given to ophthalmopathy patients. Libraries were constructed in a second round of multiplex PCR, after which size selection and purification were carried out. Libraries were sequenced paired-end with 100 bp reads on an Illumina HiSeq2000. SOAPnuke was used to process the raw data, with reads discarded if the reads contained adapters or uncalled bases, had a mean Phred below 15, or lacked an exact constant-primer or identifier match. COPE v1.2.5 was used to merge high-quality paired reads, and clonotypes were defined as unique nucleotide sequences. MiTCR v1.1 was used to align the clonotypes against IMGT TRBV, TRBD and TRBJ reference segments. The analysis was restricted to V-J combinations with a frequency above 0.0001, which together covered 99.2% of the repertoires. A TCS score was defined as the ratio between F50 (clonal expansion) and ExV (chaos), using BLOSUM62-based TCRdist between CDR3 peptides within each V-J. Welch's t-statistics and random forest reduced 514 V-J features to about 12, which were used in a naive Bayes classifier (R e1071). No statistical method was used to set the sample size in advance, and investigators knew the group allocation. According to the paper, TCR Vbeta CDR3 sequencing was carried out on 135 peripheral blood samples, which came from 40 to 45 ophthalmopathy, approximately 72 hyperthyroidism and about 17 progressor patients.

This receptor was taken from a middle-aged man with Graves disease. Donor details come from another sample of the same person, matched by shared clones. The sequencing here drew on peripheral blood mononuclear cells (PBMCs), taken at new diagnosis, from a patient treated with antithyroid drugs.

The CDR3 protein: CAISEIGRGSRPTFF. In nucleotide form, the sequence is TGTGCCATCAGTGAGATTGGTCGTGGCAGCCGGCCTACTTTCTTT. This chain joins TRBV10-3 to TRBJ1-1, with the D gene not clear enough to name. From the cysteine through the phenylalanine, the CDR3 covers 15 amino acids. The only DNA kept is the CDR3, 45 bases in frame from the first base. The junction shows trimming of 2 bases on V and 12 bases on J, plus 22 bases between the germline ends. CDR1 ENHRY and CDR2 SYGVKD are derived from the germline V gene.